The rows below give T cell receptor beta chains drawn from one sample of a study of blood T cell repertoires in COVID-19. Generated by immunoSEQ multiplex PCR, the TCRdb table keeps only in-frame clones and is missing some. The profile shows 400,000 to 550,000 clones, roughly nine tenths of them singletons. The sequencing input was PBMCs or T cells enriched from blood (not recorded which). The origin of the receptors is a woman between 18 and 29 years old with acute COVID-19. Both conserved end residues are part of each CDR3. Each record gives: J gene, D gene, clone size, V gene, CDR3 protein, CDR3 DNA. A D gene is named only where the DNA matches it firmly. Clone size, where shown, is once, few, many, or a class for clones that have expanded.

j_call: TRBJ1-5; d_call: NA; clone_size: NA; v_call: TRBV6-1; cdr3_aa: CASSAYRDGSNQPQHF; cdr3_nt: TGTGCCAGCAGTGCCTACAGGGATGGTAGCAATCAGCCCCAGCATTTT
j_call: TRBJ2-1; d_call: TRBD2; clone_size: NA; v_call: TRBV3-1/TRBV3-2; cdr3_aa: CASSSVGGLASYNEQFF; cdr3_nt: TGTGCCAGCAGCTCAGTGGGGGGACTAGCCTCCTACAATGAGCAGTTCTTC
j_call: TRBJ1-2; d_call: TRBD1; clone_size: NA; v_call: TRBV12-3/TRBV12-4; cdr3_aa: CATSETGAGYTF; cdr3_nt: TGTGCCACCTCGGAGACAGGGGCTGGCTACACCTTC
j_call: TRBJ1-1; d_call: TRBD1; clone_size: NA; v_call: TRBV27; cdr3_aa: CASGDRGTEAFF; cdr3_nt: TGTGCCAGCGGGGACAGGGGCACTGAAGCTTTCTTT
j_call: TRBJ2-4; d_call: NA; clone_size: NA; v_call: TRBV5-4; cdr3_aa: CASSLDRVGIQYF; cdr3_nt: TGTGCCAGCAGCCTAGACCGGGTAGGCATTCAGTACTTC
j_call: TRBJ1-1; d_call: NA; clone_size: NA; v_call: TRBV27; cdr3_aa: CASRLTPMTEAFF; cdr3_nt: TGTGCCAGCAGACTTACCCCTATGACTGAAGCTTTCTTT
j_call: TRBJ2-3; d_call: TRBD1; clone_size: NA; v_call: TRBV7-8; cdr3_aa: CASRVGTGFPDTQYF; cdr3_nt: TGTGCCAGCCGGGTCGGGACAGGGTTTCCAGATACGCAGTATTTT
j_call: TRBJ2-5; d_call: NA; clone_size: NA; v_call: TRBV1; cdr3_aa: CTSSQGTLSGRSETQYF; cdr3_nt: TGCACCAGCAGCCAAGGAACCCTTAGCGGGAGGTCGGAGACCCAGTACTTC
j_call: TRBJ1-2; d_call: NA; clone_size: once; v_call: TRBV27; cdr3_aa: CASSFRGPSTF; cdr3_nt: TGTGCCAGCAGTTTCAGGGGCCCTTCCACCTTC
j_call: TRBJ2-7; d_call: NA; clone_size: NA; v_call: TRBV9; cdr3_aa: CASSPTTRTEQYF; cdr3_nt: TGTGCCAGCAGCCCTACTACTAGGACCGAGCAGTACTTC
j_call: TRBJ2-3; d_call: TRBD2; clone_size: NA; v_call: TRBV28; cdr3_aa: CASSFMLASGRAPDTQYF; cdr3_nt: TGTGCCAGCAGTTTCATGCTTGCTAGCGGGAGGGCCCCAGATACGCAGTATTTT
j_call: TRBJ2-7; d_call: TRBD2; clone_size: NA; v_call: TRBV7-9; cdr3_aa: CASSSPEGLASYEQYF; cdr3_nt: TGTGCCAGCAGCTCCCCCGAGGGACTAGCCTCCTACGAGCAGTACTTC
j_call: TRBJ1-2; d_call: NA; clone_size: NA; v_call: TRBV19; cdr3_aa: CASTPGGTSLYGYTF; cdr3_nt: TGTGCCAGTACCCCCGGGGGGACGTCTCTCTATGGCTACACCTTC
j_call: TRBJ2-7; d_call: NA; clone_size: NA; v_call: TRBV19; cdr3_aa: CASSHAGFPYEQYF; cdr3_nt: TGTGCCAGTAGTCATGCAGGGTTCCCTTACGAGCAGTACTTC
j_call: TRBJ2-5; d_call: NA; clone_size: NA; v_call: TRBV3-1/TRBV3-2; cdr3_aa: CASSQDRKAPGVETQYF; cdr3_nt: TGTGCCAGCAGCCAAGATCGGAAGGCTCCGGGAGTTGAGACCCAGTACTTC
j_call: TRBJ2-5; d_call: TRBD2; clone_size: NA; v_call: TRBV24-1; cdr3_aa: CATSDLRREGPETQYF; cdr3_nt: TGTGCCACCAGTGATTTAAGGCGGGAGGGCCCTGAGACCCAGTACTTC
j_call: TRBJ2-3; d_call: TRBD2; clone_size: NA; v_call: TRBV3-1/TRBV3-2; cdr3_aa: CASSQFLAGESGDTQYF; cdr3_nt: TGTGCCAGCAGCCAATTCTTAGCGGGAGAGTCTGGAGATACGCAGTATTTT
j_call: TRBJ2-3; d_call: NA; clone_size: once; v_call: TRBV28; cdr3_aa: CASSSGVDTQYF; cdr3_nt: TGTGCCAGCAGTTCGGGGGTGGATACGCAGTATTTT
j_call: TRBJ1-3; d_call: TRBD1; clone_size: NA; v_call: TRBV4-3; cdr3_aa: CASSHSIGTDGNTIYF; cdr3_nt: TGCGCCAGCAGCCACTCAATAGGGACAGACGGAAACACCATATATTTT
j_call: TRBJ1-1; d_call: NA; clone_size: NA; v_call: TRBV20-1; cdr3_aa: CSAHHTEAFF; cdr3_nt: TGCAGTGCCCATCATACTGAAGCTTTCTTT
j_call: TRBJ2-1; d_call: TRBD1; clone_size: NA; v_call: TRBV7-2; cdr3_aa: CASSLWGQGANEQFF; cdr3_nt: TGTGCCAGCAGCTTATGGGGACAGGGGGCGAATGAGCAGTTCTTC
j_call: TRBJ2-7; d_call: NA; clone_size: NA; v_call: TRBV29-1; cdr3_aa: CSVENRDTGIHYEQYF; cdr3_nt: TGCAGCGTTGAAAACCGGGACACCGGAATCCACTACGAGCAGTACTTC
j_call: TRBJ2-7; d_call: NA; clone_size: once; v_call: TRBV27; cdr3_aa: CASSPRRGTGGLEQYF; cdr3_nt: TGTGCCAGCAGTCCCCGTAGGGGGACGGGTGGCTTGGAGCAGTACTTC
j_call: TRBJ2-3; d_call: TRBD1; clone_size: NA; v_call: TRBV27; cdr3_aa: CASKRQGNTDTQYF; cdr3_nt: TGTGCCAGCAAACGACAGGGAAACACAGATACGCAGTATTTT
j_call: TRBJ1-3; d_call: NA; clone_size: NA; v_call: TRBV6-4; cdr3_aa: CASSDSYFNSFPFSGNTIYF; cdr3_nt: TGTGCCAGCAGTGACTCGTATTTTAACAGCTTCCCTTTCTCTGGAAACACCATATATTTT
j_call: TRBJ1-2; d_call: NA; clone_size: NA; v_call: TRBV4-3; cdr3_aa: CASSQDLGFPYYGYTF; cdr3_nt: TGCGCCAGCAGCCAAGATCTAGGATTTCCCTACTATGGCTACACCTTC
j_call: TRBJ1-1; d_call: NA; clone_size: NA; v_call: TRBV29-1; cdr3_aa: CSVQYETEAFF; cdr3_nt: TGCAGCGTTCAATACGAGACTGAAGCTTTCTTT
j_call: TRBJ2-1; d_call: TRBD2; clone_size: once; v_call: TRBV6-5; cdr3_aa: CASSLAGPYNEQFF; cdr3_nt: TGTGCCAGCAGCTTAGCGGGGCCGTACAATGAGCAGTTCTTC
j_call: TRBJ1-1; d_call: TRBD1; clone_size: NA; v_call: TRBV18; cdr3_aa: CASSVGTVNTEAFF; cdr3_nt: TGTGCCAGCTCTGTCGGGACAGTCAACACTGAAGCTTTCTTT
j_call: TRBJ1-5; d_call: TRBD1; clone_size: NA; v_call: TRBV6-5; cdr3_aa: CASSLRDSSSEPQHF; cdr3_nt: TGTGCCAGCAGTCTTCGGGACAGCTCCTCTGAGCCCCAGCATTTT
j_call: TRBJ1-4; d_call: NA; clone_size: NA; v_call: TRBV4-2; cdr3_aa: CASSQESGLYNEKLFF; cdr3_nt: TGTGCCAGCAGCCAAGAGTCAGGCCTCTATAATGAAAAACTGTTTTTT
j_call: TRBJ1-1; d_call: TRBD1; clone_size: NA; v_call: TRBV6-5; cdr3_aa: CASSYSFRGDTEAFF; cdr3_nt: TGTGCCAGCAGTTACTCCTTCAGGGGGGACACTGAAGCTTTCTTT
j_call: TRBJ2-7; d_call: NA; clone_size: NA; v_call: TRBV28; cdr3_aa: CATRSVSYEQYF; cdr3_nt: TGTGCCACCCGCAGCGTTTCCTACGAGCAGTACTTC
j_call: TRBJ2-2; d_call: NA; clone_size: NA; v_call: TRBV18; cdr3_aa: CASSPPSRAGITGELFF; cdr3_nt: TGTGCCAGCTCACCACCATCCAGGGCAGGAATCACCGGGGAGCTGTTTTTT
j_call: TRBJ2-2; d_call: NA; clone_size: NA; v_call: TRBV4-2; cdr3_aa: CASSQGTQGSTGELFF; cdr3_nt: TGTGCCAGCAGCCAGGGCACCCAGGGGAGCACCGGGGAGCTGTTTTTT
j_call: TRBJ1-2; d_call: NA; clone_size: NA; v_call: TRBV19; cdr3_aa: CASSMRVFYGYTF; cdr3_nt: TGTGCCAGTAGTATGCGGGTATTCTATGGCTACACCTTC
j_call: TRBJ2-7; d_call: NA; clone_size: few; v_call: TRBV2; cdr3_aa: CASSDSGYEQYF; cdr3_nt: TGTGCCAGCAGTGACTCGGGATACGAGCAGTACTTC
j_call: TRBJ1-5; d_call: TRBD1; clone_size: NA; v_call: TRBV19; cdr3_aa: CASRSTGNQPQHF; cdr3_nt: TGTGCCAGTAGATCGACAGGGAATCAGCCCCAGCATTTT
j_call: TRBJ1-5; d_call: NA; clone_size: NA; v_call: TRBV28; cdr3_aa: CASSLVVGDFSTGQPQHF; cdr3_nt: TGTGCCAGCAGTTTAGTAGTTGGAGACTTTTCAACGGGGCAGCCCCAGCATTTT
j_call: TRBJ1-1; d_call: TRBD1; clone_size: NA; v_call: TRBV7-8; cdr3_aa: CASSYSQGTEAFF; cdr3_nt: TGTGCCAGCAGCTACTCACAGGGGACTGAAGCTTTCTTT